The 2 T cell receptor beta chains in this list originate from one sample, sequenced in a study of CD8 T cells in Susac syndrome. RNA, at about 0.45 to 1 ug, was reverse transcribed with random hexamers. TCRdb used MiXCR to reprocess the immunoSEQ multiplex PCR reads, holding one entry per CDR3 protein. The sample gives about 300,000 distinct CDR3 sequences, roughly 85% of which show up once; 0.21% is in the top ten. Sequencing was carried out using CD8+ T cells from PBMCs. The receptors were sampled from a human donor with multiple sclerosis.

The genes are TRBV20-1 and TRBJ2-7; 7 bases match TRBD2. V dropped 5 bases and J dropped 3; count of bases not matched to a gene: 10. The CDR3 contains 14 residues. The germline gives CDR1 DFQATT, CDR2 SNEGSKA (reference sequence). The CDR3 DNA is TGCAGTGCTTGGTCCCTAGCGGATGGCTACGAGCAGTACTTC. Protein product: CSAWSLADGYEQYF.

This clonotype was recorded only once. J is TRBJ2-3 and V is TRBV6-2 or TRBV6-3; TRBD2 matches at 9 bases. CDR1 is MNHEY, CDR2 SVGEGT, per germline. The V segment lost 7 bases and the J segment 3 bases; nucleotides outside the gene matches: 8. This CDR3 spans 15 amino acids. The CDR3 DNA reads as TGTGCCAGCACCTTACTCGCGGGAGGGACAGATACGCAGTATTTT. Its protein product is CASTLLAGGTDTQYF.